The source of this TCR beta chain is a study of T-cell reconstitution after alpha-beta-depleted transplantation in children. Study-wide results and caveats: At day 60, the high TCRbeta diversity found in some patients originated from recipient T cells and thymic progenitors that had survived. From newly produced T cells came most of the T-cell counts and diversity one year after transplant.

Unique molecular identifiers were used in preparing the TCRbeta library. TCRdb analysed the PCR reads with MiXCR anew, one entry per CDR3 protein. The sample contains roughly 100,000 distinct CDR3 sequences, approximately 5.4% of which appear only once. The germline V gene encodes CDR1 SGHVS and CDR2 FQNEAQ. The CDR3 is 13 amino acids. Trimming took off 5 bases at V and 2 bases at J, with 9 bases between the two ends. This clonotype occurred many times. No antigen is known for it. The chain recombines TRBV7-8 with TRBJ1-2; D may be TRBD1 (5 bases). The source is a female patient aged 2-9 years who had a stem cell transplant for Fanconi anemia, so the T cells may come from the graft donor. This specimen was PBMCs, mostly from graft donor cells, taken 60 days after TCRalphabeta/CD19-depleted stem cell transplant. The CDR3: CASSHRDNYGYTF. Written as DNA, the CDR3 is TGTGCCAGCAGCCACCGGGACAACTATGGCTACACCTTC.